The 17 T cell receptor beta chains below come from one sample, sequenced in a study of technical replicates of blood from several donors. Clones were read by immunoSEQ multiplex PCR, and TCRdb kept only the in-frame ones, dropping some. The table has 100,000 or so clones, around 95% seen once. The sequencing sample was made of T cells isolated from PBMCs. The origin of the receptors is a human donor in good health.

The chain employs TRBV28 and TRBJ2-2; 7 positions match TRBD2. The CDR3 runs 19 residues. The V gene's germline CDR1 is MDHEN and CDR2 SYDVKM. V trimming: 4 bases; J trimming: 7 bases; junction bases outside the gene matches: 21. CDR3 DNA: TGTGCCAGCAGTTCCCCCCGGGGGAGGGACCCGCCTGAGGACGGGGAGCTGTTTTTT. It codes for CASSSPRGRDPPEDGELFF.

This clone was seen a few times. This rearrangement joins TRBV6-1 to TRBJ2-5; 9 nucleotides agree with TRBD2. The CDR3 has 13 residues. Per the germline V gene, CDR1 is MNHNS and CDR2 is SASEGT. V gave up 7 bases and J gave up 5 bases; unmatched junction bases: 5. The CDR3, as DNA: TGTGCCAGCAAGCGGGAGGCGTGGGAGACCCAGTACTTC. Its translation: CASKREAWETQYF.

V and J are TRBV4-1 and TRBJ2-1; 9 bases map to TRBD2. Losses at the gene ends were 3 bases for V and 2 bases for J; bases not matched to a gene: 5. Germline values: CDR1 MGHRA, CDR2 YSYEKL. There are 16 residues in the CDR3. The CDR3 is CASSHRSGGTYNEQFF. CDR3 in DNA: TGCGCCAGCAGCCATCGCAGCGGGGGGACCTACAATGAGCAGTTCTTC.

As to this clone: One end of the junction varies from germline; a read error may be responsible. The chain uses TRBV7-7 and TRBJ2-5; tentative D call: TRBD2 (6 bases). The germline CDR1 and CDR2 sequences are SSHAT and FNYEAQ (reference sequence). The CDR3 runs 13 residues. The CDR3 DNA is TGTGCTAGCAGCCCGACTAGTCAGGAGACCCAGTACTTC. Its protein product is CASSPTSQETQYF.

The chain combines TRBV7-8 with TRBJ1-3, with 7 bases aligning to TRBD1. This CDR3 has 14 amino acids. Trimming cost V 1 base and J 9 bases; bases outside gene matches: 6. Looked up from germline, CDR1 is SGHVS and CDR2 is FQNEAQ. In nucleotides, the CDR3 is TGTGCCAGCAGCTTAGGGGGACAGCCGCCCACCATATATTTT. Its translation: CASSLGGQPPTIYF.

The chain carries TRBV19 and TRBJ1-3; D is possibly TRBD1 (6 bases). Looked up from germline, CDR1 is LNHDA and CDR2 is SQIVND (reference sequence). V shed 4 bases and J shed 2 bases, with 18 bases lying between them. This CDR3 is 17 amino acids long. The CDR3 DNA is TGTGCCAGTAGTAGGCAGGATGGCGGGGGCACTGGAAACACCATATATTTT. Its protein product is CASSRQDGGGTGNTIYF. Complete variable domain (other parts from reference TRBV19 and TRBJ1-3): DGGITQSPKYLFRKEGQNVTLSCEQNLNHDAMYWYRQDPGQGLRLIYYSQIVNDFQKGDIAEGYSVSREKKESFPLTVTSAQKNPTAFYLCASSRQDGGGTGNTIYFGEGSWLTVV.

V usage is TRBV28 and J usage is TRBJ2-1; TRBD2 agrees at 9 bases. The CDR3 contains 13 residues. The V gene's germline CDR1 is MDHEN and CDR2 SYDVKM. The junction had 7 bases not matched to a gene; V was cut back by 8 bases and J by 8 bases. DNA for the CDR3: TGTGCCAGCCATAGCGGGAGTAGAGATGAGCAGTTCTTC. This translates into CASHSGSRDEQFF.

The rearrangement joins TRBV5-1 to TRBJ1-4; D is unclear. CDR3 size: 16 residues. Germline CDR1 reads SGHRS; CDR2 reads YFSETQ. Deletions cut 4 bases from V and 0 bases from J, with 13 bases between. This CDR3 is CASSRIGVATNEKLFF. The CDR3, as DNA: TGCGCCAGCAGCCGTATCGGGGTTGCAACTAATGAAAAACTGTTTTTT.

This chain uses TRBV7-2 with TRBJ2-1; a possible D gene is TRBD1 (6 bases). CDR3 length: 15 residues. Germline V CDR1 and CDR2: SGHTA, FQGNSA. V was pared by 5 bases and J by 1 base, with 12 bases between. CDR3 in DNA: TGTGCCAGCAGCGTAAGGACAGTTTCCTACAATGAGCAGTTCTTC. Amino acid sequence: CASSVRTVSYNEQFF. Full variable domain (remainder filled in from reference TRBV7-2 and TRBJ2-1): GAGVSQSPSNKVTEKGKDVELRCDPISGHTALYWYRQSLGQGLEFLIYFQGNSAPDKSGLPSDRFSAERTGGSVSTLTIQRTQQEDSAVYLCASSVRTVSYNEQFFGPGTRLTVL.

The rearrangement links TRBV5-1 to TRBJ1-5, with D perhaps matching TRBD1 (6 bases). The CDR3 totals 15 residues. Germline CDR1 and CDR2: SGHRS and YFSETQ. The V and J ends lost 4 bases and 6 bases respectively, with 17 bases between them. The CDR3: CASSQIGGVGQPQHF. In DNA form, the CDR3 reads TGCGCCAGCAGCCAAATAGGGGGGGTTGGTCAGCCCCAGCATTTT.

The CDR3: CASSRAGDVAYGYTF. The CDR3 DNA follows: TGTGCCAGCAGCCGGGCAGGGGACGTTGCCTATGGCTACACCTTC. The rearrangement links TRBV14 to TRBJ1-2; TRBD1 is a possible D gene (6 bases). This CDR3 comprises 15 residues. CDR1 is SGHDN, CDR2 FVKESK, per germline. Trimming stripped 4 bases from V and 4 bases from J, with 16 bases between.

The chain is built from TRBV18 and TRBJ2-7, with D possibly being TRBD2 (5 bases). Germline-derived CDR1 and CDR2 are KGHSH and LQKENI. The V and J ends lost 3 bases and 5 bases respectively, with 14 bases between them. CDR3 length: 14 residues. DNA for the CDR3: TGTGCCAGCTCACCCCCTAGCAGTAGACACGAGCAGTACTTC. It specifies CASSPPSSRHEQYF. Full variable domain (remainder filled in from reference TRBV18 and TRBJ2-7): NAGVMQNPRHLVRRRGQEARLRCSPMKGHSHVYWYRQLPEEGLKFMVYLQKENIIDESGMPKERFSAEFPKEGPSILRIQQVVRGDSAAYFCASSPPSSRHEQYFGPGTRLTVT.

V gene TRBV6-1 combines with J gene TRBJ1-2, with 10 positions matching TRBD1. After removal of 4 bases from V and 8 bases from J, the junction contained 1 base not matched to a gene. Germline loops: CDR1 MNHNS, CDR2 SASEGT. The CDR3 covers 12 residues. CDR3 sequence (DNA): TGTGCCAGCAGTGCGACAGGGGGCGGCTACACCTTC. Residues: CASSATGGGYTF.

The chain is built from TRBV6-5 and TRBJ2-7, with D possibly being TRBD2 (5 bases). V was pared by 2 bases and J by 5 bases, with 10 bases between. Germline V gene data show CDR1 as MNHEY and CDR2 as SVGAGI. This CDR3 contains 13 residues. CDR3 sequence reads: CASSYRGADEQYF. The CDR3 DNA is TGTGCCAGCAGTTACCGGGGAGCTGACGAGCAGTACTTC.

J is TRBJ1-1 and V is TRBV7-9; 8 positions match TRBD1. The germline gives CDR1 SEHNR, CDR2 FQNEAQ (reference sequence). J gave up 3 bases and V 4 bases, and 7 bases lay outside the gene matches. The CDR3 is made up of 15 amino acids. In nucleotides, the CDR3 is TGTGCCAGCAGCTCAACTACAGGGGGGGACACTGAAGCTTTCTTT. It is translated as CASSSTTGGDTEAFF.

CDR3 in amino acids: CASSRLMLGGAETEAFF. In nucleotides, the CDR3 is TGTGCCAGCAGCCGATTAATGTTAGGGGGCGCAGAAACTGAAGCTTTCTTT. The V gene is TRBV13, the J gene TRBJ1-1, with TRBD1 identical over 7 bases. Germline CDR1 PRHDT, CDR2 FYEKMQ (reference sequence). CDR3 length: 17 amino acids. Trimming removed 5 bases from V and 5 bases from J; junction bases left unmatched: 17.

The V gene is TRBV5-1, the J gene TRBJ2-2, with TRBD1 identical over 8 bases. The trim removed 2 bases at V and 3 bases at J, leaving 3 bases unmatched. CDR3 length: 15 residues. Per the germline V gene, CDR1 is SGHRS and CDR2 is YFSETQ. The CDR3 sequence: CASSFGQGYTGELFF. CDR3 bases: TGCGCCAGCAGCTTTGGACAGGGCTACACCGGGGAGCTGTTTTTT.